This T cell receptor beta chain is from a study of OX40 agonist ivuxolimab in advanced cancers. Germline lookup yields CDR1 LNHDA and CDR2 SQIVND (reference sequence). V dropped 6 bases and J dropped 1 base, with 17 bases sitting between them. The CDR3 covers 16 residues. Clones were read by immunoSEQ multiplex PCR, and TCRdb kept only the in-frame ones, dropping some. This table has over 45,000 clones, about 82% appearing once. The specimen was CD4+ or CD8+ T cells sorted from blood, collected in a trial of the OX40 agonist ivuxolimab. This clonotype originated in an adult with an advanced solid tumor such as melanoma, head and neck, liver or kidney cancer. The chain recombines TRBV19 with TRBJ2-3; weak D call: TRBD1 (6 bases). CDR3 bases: TGTGCCAGTAGCCCCTTAAGGGGGAAGGGCACAGATACGCAGTATTTT. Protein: CASSPLRGKGTDTQYF.